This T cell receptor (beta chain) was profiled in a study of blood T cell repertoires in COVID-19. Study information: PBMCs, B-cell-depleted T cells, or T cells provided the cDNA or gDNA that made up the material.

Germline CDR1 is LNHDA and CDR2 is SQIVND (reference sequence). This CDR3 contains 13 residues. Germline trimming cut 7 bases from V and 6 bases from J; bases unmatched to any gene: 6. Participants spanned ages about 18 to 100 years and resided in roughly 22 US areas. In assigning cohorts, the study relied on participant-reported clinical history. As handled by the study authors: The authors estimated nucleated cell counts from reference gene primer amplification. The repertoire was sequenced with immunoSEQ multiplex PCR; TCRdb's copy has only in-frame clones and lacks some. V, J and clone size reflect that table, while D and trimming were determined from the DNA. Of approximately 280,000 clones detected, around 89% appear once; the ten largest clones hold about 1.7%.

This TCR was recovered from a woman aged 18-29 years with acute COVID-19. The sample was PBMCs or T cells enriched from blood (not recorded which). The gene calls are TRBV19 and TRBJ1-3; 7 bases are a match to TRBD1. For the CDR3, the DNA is TGTGCCAGTACCCCGGGACAGTCAAACACCATATATTTT. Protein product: CASTPGQSNTIYF.